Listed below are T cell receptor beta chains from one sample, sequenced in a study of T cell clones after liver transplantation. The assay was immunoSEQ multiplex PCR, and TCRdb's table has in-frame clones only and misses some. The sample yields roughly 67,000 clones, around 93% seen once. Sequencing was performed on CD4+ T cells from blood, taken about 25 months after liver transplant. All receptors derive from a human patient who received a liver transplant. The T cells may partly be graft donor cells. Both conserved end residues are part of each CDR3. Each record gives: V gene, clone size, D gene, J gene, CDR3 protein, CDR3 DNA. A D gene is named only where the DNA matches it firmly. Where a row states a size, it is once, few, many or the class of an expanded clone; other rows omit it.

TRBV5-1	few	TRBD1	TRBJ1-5	CASSPGTGGNQPQHF	TGCGCCAGCAGCCCCGGGACAGGGGGCAATCAGCCCCAGCATTTT
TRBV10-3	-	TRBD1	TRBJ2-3	CAISSQGATTDTQYF	TGTGCCATCAGTTCGCAGGGGGCAACGACAGATACGCAGTATTTT
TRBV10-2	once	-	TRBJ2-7	CASSGQAYEQYF	TGCGCCAGCAGCGGACAAGCCTACGAGCAGTACTTC
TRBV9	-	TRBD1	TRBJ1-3	CASSDRGSSGNTIYF	TGTGCCAGCAGTGACAGGGGGAGCTCTGGAAACACCATATATTTT
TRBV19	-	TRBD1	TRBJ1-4	CASSIEGQPATNEKLFF	TGTGCCAGTAGTATAGAGGGACAGCCTGCAACTAATGAAAAACTGTTTTTT
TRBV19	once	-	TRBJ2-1	CASTEAGGARNEQFF	TGTGCCAGTACGGAGGCGGGTGGCGCTCGCAATGAGCAGTTCTTC
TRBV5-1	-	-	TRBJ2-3	CASSLSGTRGDTQYF	TGCGCCAGCAGCTTGAGCGGCACCAGAGGAGATACGCAGTATTTT
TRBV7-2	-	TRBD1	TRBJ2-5	CASSPARGQETQYF	TGTGCCAGCAGCCCCGCCAGGGGGCAAGAGACCCAGTACTTC
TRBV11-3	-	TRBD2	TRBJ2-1	CASSLRPGREGREQFF	TGTGCCAGCAGCTTACGACCAGGACGGGAGGGCCGTGAGCAGTTCTTC
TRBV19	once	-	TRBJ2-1	CAIFWGNEQFF	TGTGCCATCTTCTGGGGCAATGAGCAGTTCTTC
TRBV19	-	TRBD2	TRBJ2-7	CASSIGPSGSYEQYF	TGTGCCAGTAGTATAGGGCCTAGCGGGTCCTACGAGCAGTACTTC
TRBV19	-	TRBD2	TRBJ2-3	CASSKRGSTDTQYF	TGTGCCAGTAGTAAGCGGGGTAGCACAGATACGCAGTATTTT
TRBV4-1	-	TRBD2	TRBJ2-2	CASSQVRTSGSSTGELFF	TGCGCCAGCAGCCAAGTCAGGACTAGCGGGAGTTCCACCGGGGAGCTGTTTTTT